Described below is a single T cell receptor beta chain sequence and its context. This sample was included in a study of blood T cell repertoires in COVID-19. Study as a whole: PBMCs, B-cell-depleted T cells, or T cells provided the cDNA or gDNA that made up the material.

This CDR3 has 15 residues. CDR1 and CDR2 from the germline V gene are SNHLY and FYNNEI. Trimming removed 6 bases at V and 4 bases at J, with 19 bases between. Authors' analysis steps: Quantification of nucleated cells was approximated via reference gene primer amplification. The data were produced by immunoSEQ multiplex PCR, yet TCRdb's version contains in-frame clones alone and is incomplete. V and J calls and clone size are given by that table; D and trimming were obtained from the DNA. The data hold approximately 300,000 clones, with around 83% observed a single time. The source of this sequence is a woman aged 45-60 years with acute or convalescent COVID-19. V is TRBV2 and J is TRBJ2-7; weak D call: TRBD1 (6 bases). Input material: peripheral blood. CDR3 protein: CASSPHPGQNYEQYV. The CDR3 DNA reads TGTGCCAGCAGCCCACATCCGGGACAAAATTACGAGCAGTACGTC.